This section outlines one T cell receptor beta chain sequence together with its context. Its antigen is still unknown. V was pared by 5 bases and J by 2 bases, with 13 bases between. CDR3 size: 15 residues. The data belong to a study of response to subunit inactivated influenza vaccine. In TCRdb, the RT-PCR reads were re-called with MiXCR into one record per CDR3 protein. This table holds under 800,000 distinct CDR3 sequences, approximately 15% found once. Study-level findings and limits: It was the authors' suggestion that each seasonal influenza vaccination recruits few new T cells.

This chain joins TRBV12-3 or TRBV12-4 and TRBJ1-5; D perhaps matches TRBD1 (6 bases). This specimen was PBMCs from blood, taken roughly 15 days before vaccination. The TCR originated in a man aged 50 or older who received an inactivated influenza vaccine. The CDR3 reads CASSPSSGGNQPQHF. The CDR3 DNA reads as TGTGCCAGCAGTCCCAGCTCAGGGGGCAATCAGCCCCAGCATTTT.